The subject of this entry is one T cell receptor (beta chain). This entry belongs to a study of blood T cells in healthy people across ages. Study in general: Capture by template switching was about one barcoded beta molecule per two T cells.

Between the trimmed V and J ends, which lost 5 bases and 7 bases, there was a span of 13 bases. Per the germline V gene, CDR1 is SGHTA and CDR2 is FQGNSA. CDR3 length: 13 amino acids. Together with a sample-barcoded 5' primer, a J-beta primer mix was included in a second PCR lasting about 7 to 12 cycles. The authors tagged each cDNA molecule using a template-switch adaptor with 12 random nucleotides. A single record per CDR3 protein comes from TCRdb applying MiXCR to the 5' RACE reads. The sample carries around 1,000,000 distinct CDR3 sequences, less than 45% recorded once. The chain links TRBV7-2 to TRBJ2-3; no clear D gene. This clonotype was sampled from a man younger than 30 in good health. Sequencing used blood. The CDR3 DNA is TGTGCCAGCAGCCCCCCTGGGCTAAATACGCAGTATTTT. Translation gives CASSPPGLNTQYF.